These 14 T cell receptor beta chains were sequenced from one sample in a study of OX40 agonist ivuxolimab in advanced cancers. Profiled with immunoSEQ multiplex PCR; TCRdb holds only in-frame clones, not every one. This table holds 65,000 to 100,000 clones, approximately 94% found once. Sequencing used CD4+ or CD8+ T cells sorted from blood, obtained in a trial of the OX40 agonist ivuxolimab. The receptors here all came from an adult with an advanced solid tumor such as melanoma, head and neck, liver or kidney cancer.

The CDR3: CAGETSGSGKWSTDTQYF. The CDR3 nucleotides read TGTGCCGGAGAAACTAGCGGGAGTGGTAAATGGAGCACAGATACGCAGTATTTT. This chain connects TRBV19 to TRBJ2-3; 11 nucleotides align to TRBD2. The CDR3 extends over 18 amino acids. Germline V gene sequence: CDR1 LNHDA, CDR2 SQIVND (reference sequence). With V trimmed by 11 bases and J by 0 bases, 16 bases remained unmatched.

Here the CDR3 reads CASSQEMMEDNEQFF. In DNA, the CDR3 is TGTGCCAGCAGCCAGGAGATGATGGAAGACAATGAGCAGTTCTTC. J is TRBJ2-1 and V is TRBV4-2, with D uncertain. Trimming took 3 bases from V and 5 from J, leaving 14 bases between them. This CDR3 is 15 amino acids long. Germline V gives CDR1 LGHNA, CDR2 YNFKEQ.

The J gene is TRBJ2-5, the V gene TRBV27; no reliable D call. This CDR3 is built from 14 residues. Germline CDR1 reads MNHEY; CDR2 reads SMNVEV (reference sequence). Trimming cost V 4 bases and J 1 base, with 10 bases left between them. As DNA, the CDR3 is TGTGCCAGCAGTTACGGGTTGGCCCAAGAGACCCAGTACTTC. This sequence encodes CASSYGLAQETQYF.

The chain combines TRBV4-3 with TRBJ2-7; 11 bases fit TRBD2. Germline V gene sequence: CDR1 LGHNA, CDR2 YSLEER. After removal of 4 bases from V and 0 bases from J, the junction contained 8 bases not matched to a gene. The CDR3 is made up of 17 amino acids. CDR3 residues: CASSPGLAGGPSYEQYF. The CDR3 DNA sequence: TGCGCCAGCAGCCCGGGTTTAGCGGGAGGGCCCTCCTACGAGCAGTACTTC.

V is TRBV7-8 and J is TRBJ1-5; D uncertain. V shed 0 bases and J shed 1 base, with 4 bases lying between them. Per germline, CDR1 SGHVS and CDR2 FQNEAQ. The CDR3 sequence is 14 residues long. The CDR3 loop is CASSLAGSNQPQHF. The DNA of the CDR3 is TGTGCCAGCAGCTTAGCCGGGAGCAATCAGCCCCAGCATTTT.

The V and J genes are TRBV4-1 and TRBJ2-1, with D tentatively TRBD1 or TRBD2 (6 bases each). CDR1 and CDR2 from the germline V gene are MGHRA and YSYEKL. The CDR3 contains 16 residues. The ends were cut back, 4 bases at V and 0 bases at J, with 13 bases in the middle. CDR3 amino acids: CASSLDEGGSYNEQFF. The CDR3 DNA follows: TGCGCCAGCAGCCTAGACGAGGGGGGCTCCTACAATGAGCAGTTCTTC.

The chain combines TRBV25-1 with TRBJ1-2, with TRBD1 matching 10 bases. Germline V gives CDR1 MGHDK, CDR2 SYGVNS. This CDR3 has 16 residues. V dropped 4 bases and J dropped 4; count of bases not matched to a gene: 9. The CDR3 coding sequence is TGTGCCAGCAGTGCCCCTCCGGGACAGGGGAGCTATGGCTACACCTTC. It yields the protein CASSAPPGQGSYGYTF.

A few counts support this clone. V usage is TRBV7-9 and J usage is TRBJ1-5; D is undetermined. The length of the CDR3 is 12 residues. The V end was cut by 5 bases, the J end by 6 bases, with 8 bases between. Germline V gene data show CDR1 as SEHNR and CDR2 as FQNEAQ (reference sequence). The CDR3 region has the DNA TGTGCCAGCAGCGAAGGAGTTCAGCCCCAGCATTTT. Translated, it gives CASSEGVQPQHF.

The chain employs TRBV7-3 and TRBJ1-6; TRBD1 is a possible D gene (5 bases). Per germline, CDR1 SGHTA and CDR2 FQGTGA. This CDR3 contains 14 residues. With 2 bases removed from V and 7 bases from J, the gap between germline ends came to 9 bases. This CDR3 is CASSLQGGNSPLHF. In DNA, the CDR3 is TGTGCCAGCAGCTTACAGGGTGGAAATTCACCCCTCCACTTT.

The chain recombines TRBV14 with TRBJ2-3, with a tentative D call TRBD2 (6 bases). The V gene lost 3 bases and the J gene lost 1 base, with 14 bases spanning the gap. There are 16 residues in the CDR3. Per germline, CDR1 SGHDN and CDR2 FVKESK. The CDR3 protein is CASSHLEGSGTDTQYF. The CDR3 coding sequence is TGTGCCAGCAGCCACCTGGAGGGTAGCGGCACAGATACGCAGTATTTT.

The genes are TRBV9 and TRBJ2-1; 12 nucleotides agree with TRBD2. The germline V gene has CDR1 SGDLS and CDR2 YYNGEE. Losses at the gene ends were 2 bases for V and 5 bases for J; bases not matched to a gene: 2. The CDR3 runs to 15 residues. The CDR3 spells CASSVRLAGDNEQFF. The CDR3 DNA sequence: TGTGCCAGCAGCGTGAGACTAGCGGGAGACAATGAGCAGTTCTTC.

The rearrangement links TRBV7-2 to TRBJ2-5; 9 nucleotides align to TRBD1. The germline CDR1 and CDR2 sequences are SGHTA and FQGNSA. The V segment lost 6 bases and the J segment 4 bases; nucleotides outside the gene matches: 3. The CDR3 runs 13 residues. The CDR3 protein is CASRLTGGETQYF. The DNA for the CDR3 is TGTGCCAGCAGATTGACAGGGGGAGAGACCCAGTACTTC. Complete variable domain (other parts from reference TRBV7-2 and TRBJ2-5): GAGVSQSPSNKVTEKGKDVELRCDPISGHTALYWYRQSLGQGLEFLIYFQGNSAPDKSGLPSDRFSAERTGGSVSTLTIQRTQQEDSAVYLCASRLTGGETQYFGPGTRLLVL.

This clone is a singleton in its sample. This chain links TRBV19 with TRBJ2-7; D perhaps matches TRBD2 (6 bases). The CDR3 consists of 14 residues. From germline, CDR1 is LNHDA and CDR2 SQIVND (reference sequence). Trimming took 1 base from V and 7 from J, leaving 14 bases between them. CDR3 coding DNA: TGTGCCAGTAGTATAGGGGGGGAACTACCGGAGCAGTACTTC. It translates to CASSIGGELPEQYF.

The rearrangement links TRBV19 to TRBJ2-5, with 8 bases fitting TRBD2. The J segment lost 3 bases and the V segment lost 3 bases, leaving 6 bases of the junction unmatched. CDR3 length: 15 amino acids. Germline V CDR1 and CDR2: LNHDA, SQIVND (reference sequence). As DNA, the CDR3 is TGTGCCAGTAGTATCCCTGGACTAGCCGAAGAGACCCAGTACTTC. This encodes CASSIPGLAEETQYF.